The source of this T cell receptor beta chain is a study of molecular identifiers for immune sequencing clone quantification. TCRdb redid the calling of the PCR reads with MiXCR, one entry per CDR3 protein. The table includes 85,000 to 90,000 distinct CDR3 sequences, around 20% detected once. The CDR3 is made up of 16 amino acids. The V end was cut by 4 bases, the J end by 0 bases, with 12 bases between. CDR1 and CDR2 from the germline V gene are LGHNA and YSLEER. The chain has TRBV4-3 and TRBJ1-4, with D tentatively TRBD1 (6 bases). Material: naive CD8+ T cells from blood, with Jurkat cell RNA spiked in. Subset noted: FACS-sorted CD8+CD4-CCR7+CD45RA+ naive T cells. The sequence was collected from a human donor in good health. Some libraries in this study had Jurkat cell RNA spiked in. The CDR3: CASSPGQSATNEKLFF. DNA for the CDR3: TGCGCCAGCAGCCCAGGACAGAGTGCAACTAATGAAAAACTGTTTTTT.